This TCR beta chain was profiled in a study of cytomegalovirus exposure and HLA in healthy donors. Study observations and caveats: Most subjects' HLA-A and HLA-B alleles were reportedly predicted from TCR beta sequences. Testing in vitro showed three CMV-associated chains specific for CMV antigens.

The study ran its PCR with 60 Vbeta and 13 Jbeta primers. The table came from immunoSEQ multiplex PCR; TCRdb's copy has only in-frame clones and leaves some out. Among 55,000 to 75,000 clones, around 74% were seen once, and the ten largest hold about 7.4%. Whereas donors were nominally healthy upon sampling, unrecorded immune exposures were probable. The CDR3 is 16 residues long. Germline-derived CDR1 and CDR2 are ENHRY and SYGVKD. As for this clone: Its target is unknown. One junction end disagrees with the germline gene, perhaps due to a read error.

Specimen: PBMCs. The rearrangement uses TRBV10-3 and TRBJ2-1; 8 nucleotides agree with TRBD2. This sequence was found in a woman aged 30 to 39 in good health and CMV-seropositive. CDR3: CATSESGGRGYNEQFF. The CDR3 coding sequence is TGTGCCACCAGTGAGTCGGGGGGGAGAGGCTACAATGAGCAGTTCTTC.